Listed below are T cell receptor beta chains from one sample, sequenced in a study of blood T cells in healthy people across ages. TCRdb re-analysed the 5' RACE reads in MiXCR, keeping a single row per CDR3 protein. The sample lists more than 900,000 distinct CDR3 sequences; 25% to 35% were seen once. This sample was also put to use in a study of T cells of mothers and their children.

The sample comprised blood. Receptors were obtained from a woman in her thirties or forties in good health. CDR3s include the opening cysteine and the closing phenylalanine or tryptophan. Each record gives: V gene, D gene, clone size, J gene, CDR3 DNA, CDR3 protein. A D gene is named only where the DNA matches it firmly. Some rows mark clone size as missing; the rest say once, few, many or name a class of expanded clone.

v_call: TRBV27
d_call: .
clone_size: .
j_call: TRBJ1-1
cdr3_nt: TGTGCCAGCAGTTTATACTCCGGGGGGGCGCGCACTGAAGCTTTCTTT
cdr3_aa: CASSLYSGGARTEAFF

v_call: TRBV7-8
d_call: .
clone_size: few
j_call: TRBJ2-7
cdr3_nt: TGTGCCAGCAGCCCCAGCGACGGCAACTCCTACGAGCAGTACTTC
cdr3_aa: CASSPSDGNSYEQYF

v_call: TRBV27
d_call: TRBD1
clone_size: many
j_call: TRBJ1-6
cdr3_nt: TGTGCCAGCAGTTTCCGGGACAGTACCTCTACCCTCCACTTT
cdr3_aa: CASSFRDSTSTLHF

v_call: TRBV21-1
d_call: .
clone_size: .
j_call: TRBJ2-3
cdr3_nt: TGTGCCAGCAGCACCCTAGGGGTACGAGGAGGAGATACGCAGTATTTT
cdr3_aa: CASSTLGVRGGDTQYF

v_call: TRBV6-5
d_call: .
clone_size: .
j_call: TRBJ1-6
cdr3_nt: TGTGCCAGCAGTTACTCGGGTGTTCATAATTCACCCCTCCACTTT
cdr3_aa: CASSYSGVHNSPLHF

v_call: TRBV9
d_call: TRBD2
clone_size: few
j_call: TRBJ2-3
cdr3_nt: TGTGCCAGCAGCGAAAGAGAGGGGCTAGCGGGGGATACGCAGTATTTT
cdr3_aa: CASSEREGLAGDTQYF

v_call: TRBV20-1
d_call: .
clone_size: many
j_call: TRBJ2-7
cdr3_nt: TGCAGCATAGACAGTAAAGAAAACTACGAGCAGTACTTC
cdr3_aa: CSIDSKENYEQYF

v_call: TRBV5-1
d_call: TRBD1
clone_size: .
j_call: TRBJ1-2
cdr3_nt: TGCGCCAGCAGCGCCGGACAGGCCGGAGGCTACACCTTC
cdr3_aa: CASSAGQAGGYTF

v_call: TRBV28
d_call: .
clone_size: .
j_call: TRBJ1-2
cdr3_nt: TGTGCCAGCAGCCTCTTCAACGGCTACACCTTC
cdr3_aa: CASSLFNGYTF

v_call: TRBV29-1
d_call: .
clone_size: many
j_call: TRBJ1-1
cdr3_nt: TGCAGCGTTGAAGCCCCGAAGTATTGGGGCACTGAAGCTTTCTTT
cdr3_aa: CSVEAPKYWGTEAFF

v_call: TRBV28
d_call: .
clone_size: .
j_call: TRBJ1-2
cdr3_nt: TGTGCCAGCAGTTTAGGTAGTCCCTATGGCTACACCTTC
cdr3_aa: CASSLGSPYGYTF

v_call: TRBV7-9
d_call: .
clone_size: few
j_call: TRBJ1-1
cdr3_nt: TGTGCCAGCAGCTTATCAGGGGAGGGTAGGGTTGAAGCTTTCTTT
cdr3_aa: CASSLSGEGRVEAFF

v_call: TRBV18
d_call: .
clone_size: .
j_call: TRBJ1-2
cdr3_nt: TGTGCCAGCTCACCACAACCAAGGGACTACTATGGCTACACCTTC
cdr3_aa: CASSPQPRDYYGYTF

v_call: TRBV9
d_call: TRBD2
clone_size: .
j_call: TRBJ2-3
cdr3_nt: TGTGCCAGCAGCGCAAGCGGGATGTTCACAGATACGCAGTATTTT
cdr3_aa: CASSASGMFTDTQYF

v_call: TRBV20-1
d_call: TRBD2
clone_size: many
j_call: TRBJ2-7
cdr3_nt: TGCAGTGCTAGAGAGGCGGGAGGAGAGCAGTACTTC
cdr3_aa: CSAREAGGEQYF

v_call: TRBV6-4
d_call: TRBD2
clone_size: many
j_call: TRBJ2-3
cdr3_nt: TGTGCCAGCAGTGAAGCGGCTAGCGGTAGCACAGATACGCAGTATTTT
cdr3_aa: CASSEAASGSTDTQYF

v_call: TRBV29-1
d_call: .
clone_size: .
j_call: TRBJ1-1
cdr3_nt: TGCAGCGTTGAAGTGATCGGGACTGAAGCTTTCTTT
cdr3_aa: CSVEVIGTEAFF

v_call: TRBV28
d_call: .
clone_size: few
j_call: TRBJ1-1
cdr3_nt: TGTGCCACCGCGGACAGAATGAACACTGAAGCTTTCTTT
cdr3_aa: CATADRMNTEAFF

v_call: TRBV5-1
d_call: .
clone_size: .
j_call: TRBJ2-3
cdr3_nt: TGCGCCAGCAGCTCGTCGGGTAACACAGATACGCAGTATTTT
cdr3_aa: CASSSSGNTDTQYF

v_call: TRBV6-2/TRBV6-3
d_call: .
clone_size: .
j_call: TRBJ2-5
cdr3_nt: TGTGCCATTGCGACAGTTTTTTTGGAGCAGTACTTC
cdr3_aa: CAIATVFLEQYF

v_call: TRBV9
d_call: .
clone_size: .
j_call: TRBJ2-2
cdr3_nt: TGTGCCAGCAGCGTAGTAAACACCGGGGAGCGGTTTTTT
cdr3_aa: CASSVVNTGERFF

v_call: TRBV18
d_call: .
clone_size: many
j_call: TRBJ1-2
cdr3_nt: TGTGCCAGCTCACCCGCCGCCGGGGGTGGCTACACCTTC
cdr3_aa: CASSPAAGGGYTF

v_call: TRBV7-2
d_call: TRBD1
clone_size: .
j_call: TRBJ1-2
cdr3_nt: TGTGCCAGCAGCTTAGGTCGACAGGGGGCTGGGGGCTACACCTTC
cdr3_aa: CASSLGRQGAGGYTF

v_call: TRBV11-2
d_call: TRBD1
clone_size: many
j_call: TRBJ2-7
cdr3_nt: TGTGCCAGCGGGACAGGAGTGAAGGACGAGCAGTACTTC
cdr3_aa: CASGTGVKDEQYF

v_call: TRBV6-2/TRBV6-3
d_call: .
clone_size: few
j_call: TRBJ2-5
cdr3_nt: TGTGCCAGCAGATGGATTACCCGCCCCCAAGAGACCCAGTACTTC
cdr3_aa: CASRWITRPQETQYF

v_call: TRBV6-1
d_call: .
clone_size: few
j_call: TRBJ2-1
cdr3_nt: TGTGCCAGCCTAATACTTCCCGGGACTGACAATGAGCAGTTCTTC
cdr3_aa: CASLILPGTDNEQFF

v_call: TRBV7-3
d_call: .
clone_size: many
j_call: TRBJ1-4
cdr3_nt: TGTGCCAGCAGCTTAGAAGCTAATGAAAAACTGTTTTTT
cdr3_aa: CASSLEANEKLFF

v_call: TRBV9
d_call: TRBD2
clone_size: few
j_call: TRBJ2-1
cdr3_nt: TGTGCCAGCAGTGGGGCTAGCGGGGGGACCTACAATGAGCAGTTCTTC
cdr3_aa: CASSGASGGTYNEQFF

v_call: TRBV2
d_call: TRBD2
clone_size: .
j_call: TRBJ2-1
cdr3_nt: TGTGCCAGCAGTGCTGGGCGGGGGGCGGTGAATGAGCAGTTCTTC
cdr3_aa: CASSAGRGAVNEQFF

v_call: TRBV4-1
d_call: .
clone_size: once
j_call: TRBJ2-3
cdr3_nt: TGCGCCAGCAGCCAAGATCGCGTGACTGGGAGCACAGATACGCAGTATTTT
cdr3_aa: CASSQDRVTGSTDTQYF

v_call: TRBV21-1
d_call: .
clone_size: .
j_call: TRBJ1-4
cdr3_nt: TGTGCCAGCAGCCTTGGAGGAAACCAAGGGGAAAAACTGTTTTTT
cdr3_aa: CASSLGGNQGEKLFF

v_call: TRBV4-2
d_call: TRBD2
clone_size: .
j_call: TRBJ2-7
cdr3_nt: TGTGCCAGCAGCCAAGAAGGCCTAGCGGCCTCCTACGAGCAGTACTTC
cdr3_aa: CASSQEGLAASYEQYF

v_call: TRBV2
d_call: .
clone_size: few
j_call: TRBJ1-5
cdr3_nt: TGTGCCAGCAGTGAAGAACGCGGTGGACAGCCCCAGCATTTT
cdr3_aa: CASSEERGGQPQHF

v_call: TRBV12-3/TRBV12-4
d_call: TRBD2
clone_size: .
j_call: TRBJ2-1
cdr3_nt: TGTGCCAGCAGTCTGGGACTAGTGAGTGAGCAGTTCTTC
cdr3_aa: CASSLGLVSEQFF

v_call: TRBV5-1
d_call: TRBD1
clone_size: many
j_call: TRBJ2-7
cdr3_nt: TGCGCCAGCAGGGCAGGGGGCTATGCGGCGTACGAGCAGTACTTC
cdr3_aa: CASRAGGYAAYEQYF

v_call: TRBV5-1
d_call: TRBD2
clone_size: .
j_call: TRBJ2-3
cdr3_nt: TGCGCCAGCAGCTTGGACGGACGGGGGAGGGCAGATACGCAGTATTTT
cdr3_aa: CASSLDGRGRADTQYF

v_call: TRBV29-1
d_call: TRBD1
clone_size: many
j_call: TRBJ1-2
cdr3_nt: TGCAGCGTTGAAGACCCGGGACAGCTCTATGGCTACACCTTC
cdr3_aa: CSVEDPGQLYGYTF

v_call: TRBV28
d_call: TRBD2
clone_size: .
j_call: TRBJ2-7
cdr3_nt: TGTGCCAGCAGTTTATCCCTGGGGGGGAACGAGCAGTACTTC
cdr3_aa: CASSLSLGGNEQYF

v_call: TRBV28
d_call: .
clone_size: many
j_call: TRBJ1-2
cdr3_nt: TGTGCCAGCAGCCTCCCCCGGCGGGGGAACTATGGCTACACCTTC
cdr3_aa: CASSLPRRGNYGYTF

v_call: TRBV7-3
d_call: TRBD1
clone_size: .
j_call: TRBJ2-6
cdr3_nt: TGTGCCAGCAGTTCAGGGGGTATGGGGGCCAACGTCCTGACTTTC
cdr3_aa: CASSSGGMGANVLTF

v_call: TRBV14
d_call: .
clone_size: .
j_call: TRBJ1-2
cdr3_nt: TGTGCCAGCAGCCCTCACGACAGGCCCAGCTATGGCTACACCTTC
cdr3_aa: CASSPHDRPSYGYTF

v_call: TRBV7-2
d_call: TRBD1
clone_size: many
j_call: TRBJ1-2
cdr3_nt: TGTGCCAGCAGCATCGGGACAGGGGGTACCTATGGCTACACCTTC
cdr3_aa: CASSIGTGGTYGYTF

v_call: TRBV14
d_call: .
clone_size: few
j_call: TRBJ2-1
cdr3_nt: TGTGCCAGCAGCCTCCTTGGGGGGACCTACAATGAGCAGTTCTTC
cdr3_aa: CASSLLGGTYNEQFF

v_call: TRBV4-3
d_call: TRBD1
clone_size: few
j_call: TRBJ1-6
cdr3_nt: TGCGCCAGCAGCCAGACAGGGGGCCTAAATTCACCCCTCCACTTT
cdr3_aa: CASSQTGGLNSPLHF

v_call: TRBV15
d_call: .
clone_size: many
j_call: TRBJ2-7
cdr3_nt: TGTGCCACCAGCAGAAACCCGGACAGCTACGAGCAGTACTTC
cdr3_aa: CATSRNPDSYEQYF

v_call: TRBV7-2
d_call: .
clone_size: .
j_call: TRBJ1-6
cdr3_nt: TGTGCCAGCAGCTTCGGGACGGTGCTCGATTCACCCCTCCACTTT
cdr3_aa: CASSFGTVLDSPLHF

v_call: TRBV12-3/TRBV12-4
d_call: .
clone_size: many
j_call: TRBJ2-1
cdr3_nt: TGTGCCAGCAGTGTTACCCCTATATTAGGGCACAATGAGCAGTTCTTC
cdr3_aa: CASSVTPILGHNEQFF

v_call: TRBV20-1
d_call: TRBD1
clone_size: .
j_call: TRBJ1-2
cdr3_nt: TGCAGTGCTGGGACAGAGTCCTATGGCTACACCTTC
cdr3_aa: CSAGTESYGYTF

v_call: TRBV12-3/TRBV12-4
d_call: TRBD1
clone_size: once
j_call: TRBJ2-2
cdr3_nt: TGTGCCAGCAGCAGGGACAGGTACACCGGGGAGCTGTTTTTT
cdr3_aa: CASSRDRYTGELFF

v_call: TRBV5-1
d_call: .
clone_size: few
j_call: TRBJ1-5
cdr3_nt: TGCGCCAGCAGCTTGGAGGAGGACACTTTCTATAGCAATCAGCCCCAGCATTTT
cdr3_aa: CASSLEEDTFYSNQPQHF

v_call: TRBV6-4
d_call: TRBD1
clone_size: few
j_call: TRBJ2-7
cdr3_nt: TGTGCCAGCAGTGCGCAGGGGGCTAACAATGAGCAGTACTTC
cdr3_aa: CASSAQGANNEQYF

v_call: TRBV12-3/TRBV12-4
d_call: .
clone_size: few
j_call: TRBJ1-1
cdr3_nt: TGTGCCAGCAGCCCCGGGGGACAAGTGAACACTGAAGCTTTCTTT
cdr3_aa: CASSPGGQVNTEAFF

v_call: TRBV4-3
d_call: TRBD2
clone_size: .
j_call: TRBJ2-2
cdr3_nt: TGCGCCAGCAGCCAAGATACTAGCGGGGGGGCCGCCACCGGGGAGCTGTTTTTT
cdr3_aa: CASSQDTSGGAATGELFF

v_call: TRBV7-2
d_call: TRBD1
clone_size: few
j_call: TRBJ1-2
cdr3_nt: TGTGCCAGCAGCTTCCAGGGGGCTACCACCTTGGACTATGGCTACACCTTC
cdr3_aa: CASSFQGATTLDYGYTF

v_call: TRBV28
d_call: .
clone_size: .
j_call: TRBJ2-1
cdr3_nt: TGTACCAGCAGTTTGGGTCTCAATGAGCAGTTCTTC
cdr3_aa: CTSSLGLNEQFF

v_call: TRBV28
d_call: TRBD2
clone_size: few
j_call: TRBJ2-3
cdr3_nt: TGTGCCAGCAAGCTAGCCGGGGGGGCCGAGGCAGATACGCAGTATTTT
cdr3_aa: CASKLAGGAEADTQYF

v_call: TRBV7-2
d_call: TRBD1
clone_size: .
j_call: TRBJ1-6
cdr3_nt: TGTGCCAGCGGCGGGACCAGACAGGGCACGTCCTATAATTCACCCCTCCACTTT
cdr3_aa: CASGGTRQGTSYNSPLHF

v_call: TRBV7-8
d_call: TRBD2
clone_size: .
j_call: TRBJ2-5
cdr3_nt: TGTGCCAGCAGCAAATCTAGCGGGGGGGCTGGAGAGACCCAGTACTTC
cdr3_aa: CASSKSSGGAGETQYF

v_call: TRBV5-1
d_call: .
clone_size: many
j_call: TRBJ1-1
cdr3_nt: TGTGCCAGCAGCTTAGGCGGAGGGTTGAACACTGAAGCTTTCTTT
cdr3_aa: CASSLGGGLNTEAFF

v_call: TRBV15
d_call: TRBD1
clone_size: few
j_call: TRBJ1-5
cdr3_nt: TGTGCCACCAGCAGAAGGGGACAGGCCAGCCATCAGCCCCAGCATTTT
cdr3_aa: CATSRRGQASHQPQHF